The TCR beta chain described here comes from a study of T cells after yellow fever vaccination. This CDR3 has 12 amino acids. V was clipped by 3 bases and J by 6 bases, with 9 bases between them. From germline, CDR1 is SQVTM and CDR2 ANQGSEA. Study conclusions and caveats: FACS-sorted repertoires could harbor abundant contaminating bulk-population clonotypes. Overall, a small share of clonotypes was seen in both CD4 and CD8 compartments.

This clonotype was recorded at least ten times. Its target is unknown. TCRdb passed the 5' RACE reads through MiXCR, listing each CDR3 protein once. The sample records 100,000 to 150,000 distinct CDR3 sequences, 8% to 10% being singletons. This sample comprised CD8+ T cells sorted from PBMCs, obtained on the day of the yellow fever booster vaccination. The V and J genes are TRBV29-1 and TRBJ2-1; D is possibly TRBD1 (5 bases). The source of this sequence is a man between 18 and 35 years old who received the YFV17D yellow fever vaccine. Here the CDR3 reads CSVEERGNEQFF. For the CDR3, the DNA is TGCAGCGTTGAGGAAAGGGGCAATGAGCAGTTCTTC.